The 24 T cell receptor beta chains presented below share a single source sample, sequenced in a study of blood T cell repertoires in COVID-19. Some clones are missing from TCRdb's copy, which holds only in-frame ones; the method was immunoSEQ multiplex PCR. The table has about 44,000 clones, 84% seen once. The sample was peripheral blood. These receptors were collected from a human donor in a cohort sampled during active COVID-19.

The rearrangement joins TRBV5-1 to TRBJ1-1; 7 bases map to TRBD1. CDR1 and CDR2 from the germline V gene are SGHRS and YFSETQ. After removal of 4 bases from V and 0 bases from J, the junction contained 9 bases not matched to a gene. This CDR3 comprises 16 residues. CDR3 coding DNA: TGCGCCAGCAGCCCCAGACAGGGACCCATGAACACTGAAGCTTTCTTT. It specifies CASSPRQGPMNTEAFF.

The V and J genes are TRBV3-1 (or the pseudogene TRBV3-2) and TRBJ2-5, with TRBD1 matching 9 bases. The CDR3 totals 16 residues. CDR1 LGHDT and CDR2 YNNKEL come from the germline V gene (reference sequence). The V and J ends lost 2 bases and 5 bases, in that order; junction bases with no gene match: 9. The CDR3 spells CASSQSGTGRLETQYF. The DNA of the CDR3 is TGTGCCAGCAGCCAATCCGGGACAGGGAGATTGGAGACCCAGTACTTC.

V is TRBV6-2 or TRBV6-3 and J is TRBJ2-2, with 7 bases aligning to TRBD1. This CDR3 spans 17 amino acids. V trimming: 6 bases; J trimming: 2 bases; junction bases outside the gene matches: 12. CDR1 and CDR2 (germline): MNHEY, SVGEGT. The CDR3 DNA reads TGTGCCAGCAGCCGAGTACAGGGGAACTTAAACACCGGGGAGCTGTTTTTT. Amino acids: CASSRVQGNLNTGELFF.

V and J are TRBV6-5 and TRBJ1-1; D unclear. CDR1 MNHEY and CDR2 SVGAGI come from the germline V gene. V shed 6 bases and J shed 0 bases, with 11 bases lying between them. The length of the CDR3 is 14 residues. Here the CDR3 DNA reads TGTGCCAGCAGCACGGTGATAATGAACACTGAAGCTTTCTTT. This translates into CASSTVIMNTEAFF.

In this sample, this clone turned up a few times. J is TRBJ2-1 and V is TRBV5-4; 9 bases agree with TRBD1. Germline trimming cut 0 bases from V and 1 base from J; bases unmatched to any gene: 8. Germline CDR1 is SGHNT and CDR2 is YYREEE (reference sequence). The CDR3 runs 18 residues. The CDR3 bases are TGTGCCAGCAGCTTGGGTGGGACAGGGTTTCAATCCTACAATGAGCAGTTCTTC. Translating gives CASSLGGTGFQSYNEQFF.

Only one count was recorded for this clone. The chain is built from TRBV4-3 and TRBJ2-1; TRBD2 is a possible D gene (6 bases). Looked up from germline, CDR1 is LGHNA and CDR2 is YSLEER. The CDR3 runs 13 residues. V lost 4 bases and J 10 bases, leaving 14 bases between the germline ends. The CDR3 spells CASSLTRGYEQFF. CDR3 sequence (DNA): TGCGCCAGCAGCCTCACACGGGGGTACGAGCAGTTCTTC.

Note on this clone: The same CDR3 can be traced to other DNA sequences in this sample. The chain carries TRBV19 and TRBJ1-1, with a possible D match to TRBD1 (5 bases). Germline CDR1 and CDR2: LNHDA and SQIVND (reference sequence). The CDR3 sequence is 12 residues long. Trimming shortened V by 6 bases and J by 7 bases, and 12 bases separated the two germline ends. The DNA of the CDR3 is TGTGCCAGTAGACCCCAGGGAGGTGAAGCTTTCTTT. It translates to CASRPQGGEAFF. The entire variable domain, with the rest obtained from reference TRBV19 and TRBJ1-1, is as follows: DGGITQSPKYLFRKEGQNVTLSCEQNLNHDAMYWYRQDPGQGLRLIYYSQIVNDFQKGDIAEGYSVSREKKESFPLTVTSAQKNPTAFYLCASRPQGGEAFFGQGTRLTVV.

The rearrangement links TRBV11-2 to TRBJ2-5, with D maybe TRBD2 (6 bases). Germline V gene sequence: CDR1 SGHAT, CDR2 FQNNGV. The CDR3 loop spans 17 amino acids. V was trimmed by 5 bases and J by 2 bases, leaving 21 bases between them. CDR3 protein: CASSQLSASEIQETQYF. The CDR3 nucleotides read TGTGCCAGCAGCCAACTTTCGGCTAGCGAGATTCAAGAGACCCAGTACTTC.

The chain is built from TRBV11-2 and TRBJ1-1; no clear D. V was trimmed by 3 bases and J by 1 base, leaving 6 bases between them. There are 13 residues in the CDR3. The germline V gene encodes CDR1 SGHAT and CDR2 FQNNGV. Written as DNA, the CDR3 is TGTGCCAGCAGCTTCTCAGAGAACACTGAAGCTTTCTTT. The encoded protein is CASSFSENTEAFF.

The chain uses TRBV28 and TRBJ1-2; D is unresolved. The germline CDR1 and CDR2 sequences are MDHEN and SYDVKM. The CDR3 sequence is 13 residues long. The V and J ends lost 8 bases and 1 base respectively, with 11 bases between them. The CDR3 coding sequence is TGTGCCAGCGGAGACCCCTTTAACTATGGCTACACCTTC. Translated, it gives CASGDPFNYGYTF.

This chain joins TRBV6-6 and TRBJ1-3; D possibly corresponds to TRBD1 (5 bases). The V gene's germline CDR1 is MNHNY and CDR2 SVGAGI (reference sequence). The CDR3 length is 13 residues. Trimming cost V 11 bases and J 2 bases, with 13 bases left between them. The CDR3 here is CAVAREAGNTIYF. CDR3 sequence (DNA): TGTGCCGTCGCCAGGGAGGCTGGAAACACCATATATTTT.

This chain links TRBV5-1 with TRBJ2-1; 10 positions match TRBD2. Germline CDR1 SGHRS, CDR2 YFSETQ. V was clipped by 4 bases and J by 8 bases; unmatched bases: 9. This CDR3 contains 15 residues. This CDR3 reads CASSPTSGARDEQFF. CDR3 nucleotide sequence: TGCGCCAGCAGCCCAACTAGCGGGGCGCGGGATGAGCAGTTCTTC.

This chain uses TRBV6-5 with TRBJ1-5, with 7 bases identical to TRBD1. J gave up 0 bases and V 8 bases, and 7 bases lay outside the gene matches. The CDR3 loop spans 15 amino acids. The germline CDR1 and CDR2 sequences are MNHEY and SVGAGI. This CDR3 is CASGWTGDSNQPQHF. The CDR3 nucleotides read TGTGCCAGCGGTTGGACAGGAGATAGCAATCAGCCCCAGCATTTT.

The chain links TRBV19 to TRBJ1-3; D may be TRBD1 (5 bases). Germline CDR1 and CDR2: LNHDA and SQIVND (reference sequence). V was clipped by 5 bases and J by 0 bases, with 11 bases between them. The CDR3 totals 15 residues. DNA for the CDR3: TGTGCCAGTAGTGGGTACAGGCCCTCTGGAAACACCATATATTTT. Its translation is CASSGYRPSGNTIYF. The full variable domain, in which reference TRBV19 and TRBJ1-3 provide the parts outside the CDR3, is DGGITQSPKYLFRKEGQNVTLSCEQNLNHDAMYWYRQDPGQGLRLIYYSQIVNDFQKGDIAEGYSVSREKKESFPLTVTSAQKNPTAFYLCASSGYRPSGNTIYFGEGSWLTVV.

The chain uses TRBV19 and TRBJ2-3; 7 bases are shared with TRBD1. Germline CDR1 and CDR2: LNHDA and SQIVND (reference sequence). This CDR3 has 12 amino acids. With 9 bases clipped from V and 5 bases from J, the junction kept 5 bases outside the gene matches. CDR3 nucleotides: TGTGCCAGCAGGGGGTTGGGAGATACGCAGTATTTT. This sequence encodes CASRGLGDTQYF.

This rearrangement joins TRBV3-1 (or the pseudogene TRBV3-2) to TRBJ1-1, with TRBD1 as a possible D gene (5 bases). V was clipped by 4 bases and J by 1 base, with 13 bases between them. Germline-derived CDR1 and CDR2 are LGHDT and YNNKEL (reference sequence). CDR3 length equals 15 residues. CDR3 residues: CASSRWDSPNTEAFF. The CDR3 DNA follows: TGTGCCAGCAGCCGTTGGGACTCCCCGAACACTGAAGCTTTCTTT.

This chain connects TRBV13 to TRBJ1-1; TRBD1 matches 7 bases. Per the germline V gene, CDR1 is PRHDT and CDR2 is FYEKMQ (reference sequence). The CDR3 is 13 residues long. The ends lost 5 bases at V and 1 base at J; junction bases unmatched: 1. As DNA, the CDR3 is TGTGCCAGCAGCGGACAGGAGAACACTGAAGCTTTCTTT. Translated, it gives CASSGQENTEAFF.

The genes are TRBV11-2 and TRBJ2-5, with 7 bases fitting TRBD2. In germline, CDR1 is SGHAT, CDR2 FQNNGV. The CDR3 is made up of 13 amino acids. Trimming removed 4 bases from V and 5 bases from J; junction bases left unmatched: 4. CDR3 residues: CASSSGEGETQYF. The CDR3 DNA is TGTGCCAGCAGCTCCGGGGAGGGCGAGACCCAGTACTTC. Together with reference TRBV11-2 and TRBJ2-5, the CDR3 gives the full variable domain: EAGVAQSPRYKIIEKRQSVAFWCNPISGHATLYWYQQILGQGPKLLIQFQNNGVVDDSQLPKDRFSAERLKGVDSTLKIQPAKLEDSAVYLCASSSGEGETQYFGPGTRLLVL.

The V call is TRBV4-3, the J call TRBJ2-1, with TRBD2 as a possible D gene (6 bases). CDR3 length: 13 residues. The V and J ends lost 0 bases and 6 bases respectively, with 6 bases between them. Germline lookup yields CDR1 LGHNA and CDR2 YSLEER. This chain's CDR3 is CASSQEEGNEQFF. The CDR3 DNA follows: TGCGCCAGCAGCCAAGAGGAGGGCAATGAGCAGTTCTTC.

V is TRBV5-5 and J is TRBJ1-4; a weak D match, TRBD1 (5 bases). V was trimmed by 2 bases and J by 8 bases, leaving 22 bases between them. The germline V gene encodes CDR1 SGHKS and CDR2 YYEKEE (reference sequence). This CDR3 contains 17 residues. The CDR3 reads CASSFGREWGQWEKLFF. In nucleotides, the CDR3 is TGTGCCAGCAGCTTTGGACGGGAGTGGGGCCAGTGGGAAAAACTGTTTTTT. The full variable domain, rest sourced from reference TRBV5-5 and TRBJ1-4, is DAGVTQSPTHLIKTRGQQVTLRCSPISGHKSVSWYQQVLGQGPQFIFQYYEKEERGRGNFPDRFSARQFPNYSSELNVNALLLGDSALYLCASSFGREWGQWEKLFFGSGTQLSVL.

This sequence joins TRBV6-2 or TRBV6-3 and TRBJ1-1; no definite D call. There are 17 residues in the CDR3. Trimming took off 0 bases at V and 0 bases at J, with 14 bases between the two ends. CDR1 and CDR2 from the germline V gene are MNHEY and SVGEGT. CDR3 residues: CASSYSGQVWMNTEAFF. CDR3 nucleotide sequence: TGTGCCAGCAGTTACTCTGGGCAGGTATGGATGAACACTGAAGCTTTCTTT.

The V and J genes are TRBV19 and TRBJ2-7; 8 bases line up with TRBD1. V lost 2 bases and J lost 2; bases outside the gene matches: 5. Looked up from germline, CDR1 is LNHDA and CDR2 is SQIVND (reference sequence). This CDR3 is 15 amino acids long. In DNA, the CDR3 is TGTGCCAGTAGTATAACGACAGGGGCAGCCTACGAGCAGTACTTC. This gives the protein CASSITTGAAYEQYF.

The chain's CDR3 is CASSPDRNSPLHF. The DNA for the CDR3 is TGTGCCAGCAGTCCCGACAGGAATTCACCCCTCCACTTT. This chain uses TRBV2 with TRBJ1-6; D possibly corresponds to TRBD1 (6 bases). Trimming stripped 5 bases from V and 7 bases from J, with 9 bases between. Germline loops: CDR1 SNHLY, CDR2 FYNNEI. The CDR3 covers 13 residues.

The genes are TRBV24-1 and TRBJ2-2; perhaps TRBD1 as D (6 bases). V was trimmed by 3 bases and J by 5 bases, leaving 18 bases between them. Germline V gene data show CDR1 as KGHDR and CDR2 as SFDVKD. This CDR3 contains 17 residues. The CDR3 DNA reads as TGTGCCACCAGTGATGCCCAACAGGGAATAGGGACCGGGGAGCTGTTTTTT. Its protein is CATSDAQQGIGTGELFF.